Here is one TCR beta chain with its context. With 9 bases clipped from V and 5 bases from J, the junction kept 12 bases outside the gene matches. The CDR3 runs 14 residues. Germline CDR1 is MNHNS and CDR2 is SASEGT. The sample comes from a study of blood T cells in healthy people across ages. Primers used in a second PCR of about 7 to 12 cycles were a sample-barcoded 5' primer and a J-beta primer mix. From the 5' RACE reads, TCRdb called clonotypes with MiXCR, one entry per CDR3 protein. The sample has hundreds of thousands of distinct CDR3 sequences, about 27% seen once. The same data also contributed to another study, on T cells of mothers and their children.

The clonotype was recovered from a boy between 2 and 10 years old in good health. Input material: blood. V and J are TRBV6-1 and TRBJ1-2; TRBD1 matches at 7 bases. CDR3 residues: CASPNGTESYGYTF. CDR3 bases: TGTGCCAGTCCTAATGGGACAGAATCATATGGCTACACCTTC.